This TCR beta chain emerged from a study of cytomegalovirus exposure and HLA in healthy donors. Vbeta (60) and Jbeta (13) primers were used in the PCR. Only in-frame clones appear in the TCRdb table, and some are missing; sequencing was by immunoSEQ multiplex PCR. Among approximately 100,000 clones, around 67% were seen once, and the ten largest hold more than 3%. Nominally healthy donors were sampled, though unrecorded immune exposures were likely. Sequencing was carried out using PBMCs. This TCR was sampled from a woman between 50 and 59 years old in good health and CMV-seronegative.

The CDR3 sequence: CASSPRRDAGNTIYF. In DNA form, the CDR3 reads TGTGCCAGCAGCCCCAGGAGGGACGCTGGAAACACCATATATTTT. This chain uses TRBV9 with TRBJ1-3; tentative D call: TRBD1 (5 bases). The germline V and J ends were trimmed by 4 bases and 2 bases, with 13 bases remaining between them. CDR1 and CDR2 (germline): SGDLS, YYNGEE. This CDR3 spans 15 amino acids.